The 20 T cell receptor beta chains below were found in one sample sequenced in a study of T cells in localized non-small cell lung cancer. Data came from immunoSEQ multiplex PCR; TCRdb stores just in-frame clones and leaves some out. This table has 40,000 to 60,000 clones, 81% appearing once. The sequencing here drew on peripheral blood mononuclear cells, taken before any cancer treatment. The receptors were gathered from a man between 40 and 70 years old with stage III lung adenocarcinoma.

Regarding this clone: Other DNA sequences in this sample translate to the same CDR3. The V and J genes are TRBV5-1 and TRBJ2-3; D is unclear. The CDR3 has 11 residues. The germline gives CDR1 SGHRS, CDR2 YFSETQ. The V and J ends lost 2 bases and 2 bases respectively, with 0 bases between them. CDR3 nucleotides: TGCGCCAGCAGCTTCACAGATACGCAGTATTTT. It encodes CASSFTDTQYF.

This clone was found many times. The genes are TRBV5-1 and TRBJ2-7; either TRBD1 or TRBD2 may supply D (5 bases each). The CDR3 length is 16 residues. CDR1 and CDR2 from the germline V gene are SGHRS and YFSETQ. The ends were cut back, 0 bases at V and 9 bases at J, with 22 bases in the middle. CDR3: CASSLAGTADEKGQYF. The CDR3 DNA reads TGCGCCAGCAGCTTGGCCGGGACGGCGGACGAAAAGGGGCAGTACTTC. The full variable domain, completed using reference TRBV5-1 and TRBJ2-7, is KAGVTQTPRYLIKTRGQQVTLSCSPISGHRSVSWYQQTPGQGLQFLFEYFSETQRNKGNFPGRFSGRQFSNSRSEMNVSTLELGDSALYLCASSLAGTADEKGQYFGPGTRLTVT.

The genes are TRBV5-1 and TRBJ2-2; 7 bases map to TRBD2. Looked up from germline, CDR1 is SGHRS and CDR2 is YFSETQ. The junction had 6 bases not matched to a gene; V was cut back by 2 bases and J by 5 bases. The CDR3 has 15 amino acids. In DNA form, the CDR3 reads TGCGCCAGCAGCTTCCGGGGGGATGATACCGGGGAGCTGTTTTTT. This codes for CASSFRGDDTGELFF.

The chain is built from TRBV27 and TRBJ2-1; 9 bases align to TRBD1. Germline values: CDR1 MNHEY, CDR2 SMNVEV (reference sequence). The CDR3 loop spans 14 amino acids. Trimming at V came to 6 bases and at J to 7 bases, leaving 7 bases not matched to a gene. CDR3: CASRGQGRFNEQFF. CDR3 DNA: TGTGCCAGCAGGGGACAGGGAAGATTTAATGAGCAGTTCTTC.

V is TRBV29-1 and J is TRBJ2-2, with 7 bases matching TRBD1. The junction had 3 bases not matched to a gene; V was cut back by 4 bases and J by 4 bases. There are 13 residues in the CDR3. Germline values: CDR1 SQVTM, CDR2 ANQGSEA. The CDR3 region is CSVVGTVTGELFF. For the CDR3, the DNA is TGCAGCGTTGTGGGGACAGTCACCGGGGAGCTGTTTTTT.

The CDR3 nucleotides read TGTGCCAGCAGCGGACAGGGGGGCTCCTACAATGAGCAGTTCTTC. Its translation is CASSGQGGSYNEQFF. The rearrangement links TRBV2 to TRBJ2-1; TRBD1 matches 10 bases. The CDR3 totals 15 residues. The J segment lost 0 bases and the V segment lost 6 bases, leaving 2 bases of the junction unmatched. Per germline, CDR1 SNHLY and CDR2 FYNNEI. Together with reference TRBV2 and TRBJ2-1, the CDR3 gives the full variable domain: EPEVTQTPSHQVTQMGQEVILRCVPISNHLYFYWYRQILGQKVEFLVSFYNNEISEKSEIFDDQFSVERPDGSNFTLKIRSTKLEDSAMYFCASSGQGGSYNEQFFGPGTRLTVL.

The genes are TRBV5-6 and TRBJ1-4, with TRBD1 identical over 8 bases. V shed 3 bases and J 4 bases; nucleotides not matched to a gene: 5. The CDR3 has 15 amino acids. Germline V gene sequence: CDR1 SGHDT, CDR2 YYEEEE. CDR3 sequence reads: CASSYGQGDNEKLFF. The CDR3 nucleotides read TGTGCCAGCAGCTATGGACAGGGAGATAATGAAAAACTGTTTTTT. The complete variable domain, with remaining parts taken from reference TRBV5-6 and TRBJ1-4, reads DAGVTQSPTHLIKTRGQQVTLRCSPKSGHDTVSWYQQALGQGPQFIFQYYEEEERQRGNFPDRFSGHQFPNYSSELNVNALLLGDSALYLCASSYGQGDNEKLFFGSGTQLSVL.

This rearrangement joins TRBV5-1 to TRBJ2-3, with 9 bases fitting TRBD2. Unmatched junction bases numbered 5, after V lost 5 bases and J lost 4 bases. There are 14 residues in the CDR3. The germline V gene has CDR1 SGHRS and CDR2 YFSETQ. CDR3 nucleotides: TGCGCCAGCAGTCCGACTAGCGGCCCAGATACGCAGTATTTT. This sequence encodes CASSPTSGPDTQYF.

This chain links TRBV5-6 with TRBJ1-5; possibly TRBD1 for D (6 bases). V gave up 6 bases and J gave up 4 bases, with 20 bases separating them. This CDR3 has 16 residues. CDR1 is SGHDT, CDR2 YYEEEE, per germline. The chain's CDR3 is CASTRKGGGDNQPQHF. For the CDR3, the DNA is TGTGCCAGCACCAGAAAGGGAGGGGGAGATAATCAGCCCCAGCATTTT.

This chain connects TRBV5-1 to TRBJ2-7; 7 bases align to TRBD1. The CDR3 is 16 amino acids. V gave up 2 bases and J gave up 7 bases; unmatched junction bases: 15. In germline, CDR1 is SGHRS, CDR2 YFSETQ. CDR3 bases: TGCGCCAGCAGCTTACGTCCTGGGACAGCTATTACGGAGCAGTACTTC. Translation: CASSLRPGTAITEQYF.

The rearrangement uses TRBV5-4 and TRBJ2-7, with TRBD1 identical over 7 bases. Per the germline V gene, CDR1 is SGHNT and CDR2 is YYREEE (reference sequence). V shed 4 bases and J 2 bases; nucleotides not matched to a gene: 6. The CDR3 is 14 residues long. This chain's CDR3 is CASSGTTGTYEQYF. The CDR3 DNA reads as TGTGCCAGCAGCGGGACGACAGGGACCTACGAGCAGTACTTC.

The chain carries TRBV14 and TRBJ2-1; 8 nucleotides match TRBD2. The CDR3 covers 14 residues. The germline CDR1 and CDR2 sequences are SGHDN and FVKESK. V shed 2 bases and J 7 bases; nucleotides not matched to a gene: 4. CDR3 coding DNA: TGTGCCAGCAGCCAACGGGGGGGAGGGAATGAGCAGTTCTTC. Protein sequence: CASSQRGGGNEQFF.

This clone has just a few counts. CDR3 sequence (DNA): TGTGCCAGCAGTTACGTGGGCAGCAATCAGCCCCAGCATTTT. This gives the protein CASSYVGSNQPQHF. V usage is TRBV6-5 and J usage is TRBJ1-5; D is ambiguous. Deletions cut 2 bases from V and 1 base from J, with 6 bases between. The CDR3 consists of 14 residues. Germline V gene lookup returns CDR1 MNHEY and CDR2 SVGAGI.

The rearrangement uses TRBV29-1 and TRBJ2-6, with 8 bases lining up with TRBD2. The CDR3 loop spans 15 amino acids. V trimming: 4 bases; J trimming: 2 bases; junction bases outside the gene matches: 4. Germline V CDR1 and CDR2: SQVTM, ANQGSEA. CDR3 sequence reads: CSVGSGGAGANVLTF. CDR3 coding DNA: TGCAGCGTTGGCTCCGGGGGGGCTGGGGCCAACGTCCTGACTTTC.

The chain combines TRBV6-6 with TRBJ2-5; 16 nucleotides agree with TRBD2. The CDR3 is made up of 16 amino acids. The germline CDR1 and CDR2 sequences are MNHNY and SVGAGI (reference sequence). Trimming cost V 2 bases and J 5 bases; bases outside gene matches: 2. CDR3 in amino acids: CASSYGTSGGAETQYF. The CDR3 DNA reads as TGTGCCAGCAGTTACGGGACTAGCGGGGGGGCGGAGACCCAGTACTTC.

V and J are TRBV6-5 and TRBJ1-4, with a possible D match to TRBD1 (5 bases). CDR3 length equals 15 residues. Germline V lookup: CDR1 MNHEY, CDR2 SVGAGI. Trimming removed 8 bases from V and 4 bases from J, with 17 bases in between. The CDR3 nucleotides read TGTGCCAGCCAGAGAGGGGATTCAAGTAATGAAAAACTGTTTTTT. Residues: CASQRGDSSNEKLFF.

The gene calls are TRBV11-2 and TRBJ1-6, with D unclear. The CDR3 runs to 17 residues. Deletions cut 5 bases from V and 0 bases from J, with 14 bases between. Germline V CDR1 and CDR2: SGHAT, FQNNGV. The CDR3 nucleotides are TGTGCCAGCAGCCGGAACGGCCTTAGCTCCTATAATTCACCCCTCCACTTT. Translated, it gives CASSRNGLSSYNSPLHF. The entire variable domain, with the rest obtained from reference TRBV11-2 and TRBJ1-6, is as follows: EAGVAQSPRYKIIEKRQSVAFWCNPISGHATLYWYQQILGQGPKLLIQFQNNGVVDDSQLPKDRFSAERLKGVDSTLKIQPAKLEDSAVYLCASSRNGLSSYNSPLHFGNGTRLTVT.

This clone was detected once. The chain has TRBV28 and TRBJ2-7; D is possibly TRBD1 (6 bases). V was shortened by 10 bases and J by 2 bases, with 12 bases between the two germline ends. Germline values: CDR1 MDHEN, CDR2 SYDVKM. The length of the CDR3 is 12 residues. CDR3 bases: TGTGCCACCTCCGGGACAACCTACGAGCAGTACTTC. Its translation is CATSGTTYEQYF.

The chain recombines TRBV4-1 with TRBJ2-3; 13 positions match TRBD2. With V trimmed by 4 bases and J by 5 bases, 12 bases remained unmatched. Per germline, CDR1 MGHRA and CDR2 YSYEKL. The CDR3 runs 18 residues. This chain's CDR3 is CASSPEPGLAGSQDTQYF. The CDR3, as DNA: TGCGCCAGCAGCCCCGAACCGGGACTAGCGGGAAGTCAAGATACGCAGTATTTT.

This chain joins TRBV6-1 and TRBJ2-7, with D possibly being TRBD1 or TRBD2 (5 bases each). Looked up from germline, CDR1 is MNHNS and CDR2 is SASEGT. With 6 bases removed from V and 6 bases from J, the gap between germline ends came to 12 bases. The CDR3 totals 12 residues. CDR3 bases: TGTGCCAGCAGCAGGGTTGAGGGCGAGCAGTACTTC. Translation: CASSRVEGEQYF.